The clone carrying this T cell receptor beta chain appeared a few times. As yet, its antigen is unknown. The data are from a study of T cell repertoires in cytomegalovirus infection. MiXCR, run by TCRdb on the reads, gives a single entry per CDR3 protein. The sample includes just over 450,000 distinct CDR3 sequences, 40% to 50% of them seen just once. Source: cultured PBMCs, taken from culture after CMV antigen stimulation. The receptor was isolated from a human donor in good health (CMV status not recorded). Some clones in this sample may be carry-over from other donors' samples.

The CDR3 spells CASRGAGTYEQYF. CDR3 nucleotides: TGTGCCAGCAGGGGAGCGGGAACCTACGAGCAGTACTTC. V and J are TRBV12-3 or TRBV12-4 and TRBJ2-7; 7 bases agree with TRBD2. Germline trimming cut 6 bases from V and 2 bases from J; bases unmatched to any gene: 4. This CDR3 is built from 13 residues.